This is a list of T cell receptor beta chains from one sample in a study of vaccination effects on CD4 cells after COVID-19. The data were produced by immunoSEQ multiplex PCR, yet TCRdb's version contains in-frame clones alone and is incomplete. This table has 25,000 to 35,000 clones, roughly two thirds appearing once. Their specific antigens are unknown. The input for sequencing was CD4+ T cells from PBMCs cultured with HCoV-229E spike peptides, taken before COVID-19 vaccination. Receptors were obtained from a human donor who received a COVID-19 vaccine. Both conserved end residues are part of each CDR3. The D gene is left open where the match is weak. Part of the rows lack a size; the others show once, few, many or a class for expanded clones.

>TRBV28|.|TRBJ2-1|.
TGTGCCAGCAGTTTATACCCACGAGAGCAGTTCTTC
CASSLYPREQFF
>TRBV30|.|TRBJ1-1|.
TGTGCCTGGGACCGGAGCCGGCAAGGGACTGAAGCTTTCTTT
CAWDRSRQGTEAFF
>TRBV9|.|TRBJ2-1|TRBD2
TGTGCCAGCAGCGTAGCACCTACTAGCGGCAATGAGCAGTTCTTC
CASSVAPTSGNEQFF
>TRBV10-2|.|TRBJ1-2|.
TGCGCCAGCAGTGCGGGGAATTATGGCTACACCTTC
CASSAGNYGYTF
>TRBV9|.|TRBJ1-2|TRBD1
TGTGCCAGCAGCGTAGGACAGGGCAACTATGGCTACACCTTC
CASSVGQGNYGYTF
>TRBV28|few|TRBJ1-6|TRBD1
TGTGCCAGCAGTTTATATGGACAGGGAAATTCACCCCTCCACTTT
CASSLYGQGNSPLHF
>TRBV19|once|TRBJ2-7|TRBD2
TGTGCCAGTAGCCCAATACTAGCGGGAGGGCGACACTACGAGCAGTACTTC
CASSPILAGGRHYEQYF
>TRBV29-1|few|TRBJ1-1|.
TGCAGCGTTGTGAAGGGTTGGACTGAAGCTTTCTTT
CSVVKGWTEAFF
>TRBV28|.|TRBJ2-2|TRBD1
TGTGCCAGCCACCGGGACAGGCGATCAGACACCGGGGAGCTGTTTTTT
CASHRDRRSDTGELFF
>TRBV4-3|.|TRBJ2-7|TRBD2
TGCGCCAGCAGCCAAGATTGGCTAGCGGGGGGTAGGTACGAGCAGTACTTC
CASSQDWLAGGRYEQYF
>TRBV11-2|.|TRBJ1-1|.
TGTGCCAGCAGCTTACCCCAGGGATACAGCACTGAAGCTTTCTTT
CASSLPQGYSTEAFF
>TRBV2|.|TRBJ2-2|.
TGTGCCAGCAGTATCAGGGGTGGCGGGGAGCTGTTTTTT
CASSIRGGGELFF
>TRBV2|.|TRBJ1-2|.
TGTGCCAGCAGTGAAAAGGGAGGGTATGGCTACACCTTC
CASSEKGGYGYTF
>TRBV10-3|.|TRBJ2-4|.
TGTGCCAACCCCGGCCGTCCCAAAAACATTCAGTACTTC
CANPGRPKNIQYF
>TRBV14|.|TRBJ2-1|.
TGTGCCAGCAGCCGCGGGAATACGAATGAGCAGTTCTTC
CASSRGNTNEQFF
>TRBV20-1|.|TRBJ2-3|TRBD2
TGCAGTGCTAGTACCTCTAGCGGACGAACAGATACGCAGTATTTT
CSASTSSGRTDTQYF
>TRBV9|few|TRBJ1-1|.
TGTGCCAGCAGCGTTGGGGGACAAACTGAAGCTTTCTTT
CASSVGGQTEAFF
>TRBV3-1/TRBV3-2|.|TRBJ2-2|.
TGTGCCAGCAGCCAAGAAAACCCTAGGGTTCCATTTAACACCGGGGAGCTGTTTTTT
CASSQENPRVPFNTGELFF
>TRBV5-1|.|TRBJ2-3|.
TGCGCCAGCAGCTTGGCGGGAGCGGACGCAGATACGCAGTATTTT
CASSLAGADADTQYF
>TRBV12-5|.|TRBJ2-7|.
TGTGCTAGGACTTTGGGGACTCTGGTTTACGAGCAGTACTTC
CARTLGTLVYEQYF
>TRBV19|.|TRBJ2-3|.
TGTGCCAGTAGACAGGGCACAGATACGCAGTATTTT
CASRQGTDTQYF
>TRBV6-2/TRBV6-3|.|TRBJ2-3|.
TGTGCCAGCAGTTACTTTGCGCTCACAGATACGCAGTATTTT
CASSYFALTDTQYF
>TRBV19|.|TRBJ1-5|.
TGTGCCAGTAGTATAGATCGCGGAGGGAATCAGCCCCAGCATTTT
CASSIDRGGNQPQHF
>TRBV5-4|.|TRBJ1-4|.
TGTGCCAGTCCGGGAGGAAAACTGTTTTTT
CASPGGKLFF
>TRBV5-1|.|TRBJ1-3|TRBD1
TGCGCCAGCAGCGGGCCAGGGGGTGCAGGAAACACCATATATTTT
CASSGPGGAGNTIYF
>TRBV2|.|TRBJ1-1|.
TGTGCCAGCAGTGGACAGCTGAACACTGAAGCTTTCTTT
CASSGQLNTEAFF
>TRBV3-1/TRBV3-2|few|TRBJ1-6|.
TGTGCCAGCAGTCCCGACAAGAGCTCCTATAATTCACCCCTCCACTTT
CASSPDKSSYNSPLHF
>TRBV18|.|TRBJ2-7|TRBD1
TGTGCCAGCTCACCAAGGACAGGGACCTACGAGCAGTACTTC
CASSPRTGTYEQYF
>TRBV10-3|.|TRBJ2-3|.
TGTGCCATCAGTGAACACACAGATACGCAGTATTTT
CAISEHTDTQYF
>TRBV5-4|.|TRBJ1-1|.
TGTGCCAGCAGCTTCGACTCGGGGAGGAACACTGAAGCTTTCTTT
CASSFDSGRNTEAFF
>TRBV6-5|few|TRBJ2-7|TRBD2
TGTGCCAGCAGTTACCGAGGGACTAGCAAAGCCGAGCAGTACTTC
CASSYRGTSKAEQYF
>TRBV4-3|.|TRBJ1-2|.
TGCGCCAGCAGCCCAGGACGGCCTAACTATGGCTACACCTTC
CASSPGRPNYGYTF
>TRBV19|.|TRBJ1-6|.
TGTGCCAGTAGTAGATGGGACTCTACCTACGCAAATTCACCCCTCCACTTT
CASSRWDSTYANSPLHF
>TRBV7-2|.|TRBJ1-1|.
TGTGCCAGCAGCCGGGACACGTTGAACACTGAAGCTTTCTTT
CASSRDTLNTEAFF
>TRBV27|few|TRBJ2-7|.
TGTGCCAGCAGACTGGTCCCGGCGGGGCCCTACGAGCAGTACTTC
CASRLVPAGPYEQYF
>TRBV10-3|.|TRBJ1-2|.
TGTGCCATCAGTGAGTCTGCAGGTTACAACTATGGCTACACCTTC
CAISESAGYNYGYTF
>TRBV10-3|.|TRBJ2-3|.
TGTGCCATCAGTGAGACCAGCACAGATACGCAGTATTTT
CAISETSTDTQYF
>TRBV19|.|TRBJ1-1|.
TGTGCCAGTAGTATGGGTTCGGACACTGAAGCTTTCTTT
CASSMGSDTEAFF
>TRBV9|.|TRBJ1-2|.
TGTGCCAGCAGCGTATGGGACTTGGGTAACTATGGCTACACCTTC
CASSVWDLGNYGYTF
>TRBV14|.|TRBJ2-7|TRBD1
TGTGCCAGCAGCTGGGGGACAGGGACCTACGAGCAGTACTTC
CASSWGTGTYEQYF
>TRBV19|.|TRBJ2-1|TRBD2
TGTGCCAGTAGTAAACTAGCGGGAGAGTACAATGAGCAGTTCTTC
CASSKLAGEYNEQFF
>TRBV10-2|.|TRBJ1-1|.
TGCGCCAGCAGCGCGATGAGAATGAACACTGAAGCTTTCTTT
CASSAMRMNTEAFF
>TRBV6-6|few|TRBJ2-7|.
TGTGCCAGCAGTTTCTCCGGGACCCAAGGGTACTTC
CASSFSGTQGYF
>TRBV11-3|.|TRBJ2-3|.
TGTGCCAGCGCAGTTAGGGGCACAGATACGCAGTATTTT
CASAVRGTDTQYF
>TRBV4-2|.|TRBJ1-2|.
TGTGCCAGCAGCCAAGGGGAGAGGGGTTTAATCATTAACTATGGCTACACCTTC
CASSQGERGLIINYGYTF
>TRBV5-1|.|TRBJ1-4|TRBD1
TGCGCCAGCAGCGGAACCGGGACAGGGAATGAAAAACTGTTTTTT
CASSGTGTGNEKLFF
>TRBV24-1|.|TRBJ1-2|TRBD1
TGTGCCACCAGTGACCCTGACAGGGGCACTAACTATGGCTACACCTTC
CATSDPDRGTNYGYTF
>TRBV27|few|TRBJ1-1|TRBD1
TGTGCCAGCACCCGGACAGGGATAGCGAACACTGAAGCTTTCTTT
CASTRTGIANTEAFF
>TRBV2|.|TRBJ1-1|.
TGTGCCAGCAGTGCAACAGCGAACACTGAAGCTTTCTTT
CASSATANTEAFF
>TRBV2|.|TRBJ2-5|TRBD1
TGTGCCAGCAGTCTAGGCCTAAGGGGGCTGGGGGAGACCCAGTACTTC
CASSLGLRGLGETQYF
>TRBV5-1|.|TRBJ2-3|.
TGCGCCAGCAGCTCGGGGTACAGGGTGGCAGATACGCAGTATTTT
CASSSGYRVADTQYF
>TRBV5-1|.|TRBJ2-5|TRBD1
TGCGCCAGCAGCGCAGGGGGAAAAGAGACCCAGTACTTC
CASSAGGKETQYF
>TRBV6-5|few|TRBJ1-2|TRBD1
TGTGCCAGCAGTCTCACCCGGACAGGGGGCTACACCTTC
CASSLTRTGGYTF
>TRBV5-1|.|TRBJ1-2|TRBD1
TGCGCCAGCAGCTTAGACAGGGCTTCGGGAGGCTACACCTTC
CASSLDRASGGYTF
>TRBV7-2|.|TRBJ2-2|.
TGTGCCAGCGGAGGGGGGCGGGGATACACCGGGGAGCTGTTTTTT
CASGGGRGYTGELFF